The T cell receptor (beta chain) described here comes from a study of cytomegalovirus exposure and HLA in healthy donors. Findings and limits, study-wide: In a later analysis, a genetic analysis reported fewer productive-TCR N-insertions in an Asian-associated ancestry cluster than the cohort average. Most TCRs appeared rarely, but some public TCRs recurred in many donors. Later, an analysis found that common viral pathogens appeared to be linked with several of the most significant clusters. The CMV antigen specificity of a few CMV-associated chains was confirmed through in vitro analysis.

60 Vbeta and 13 Jbeta primers were used in PCR. Libraries were prepared by immunoSEQ multiplex PCR; TCRdb keeps only in-frame clonotypes and omits some of them. The data show 160,000 or so clones, about 79% seen once. With respect to this clone: What it recognizes is unknown.

The origin of this receptor is a man between 40 and 49 years old in good health and CMV-seropositive. Sequences were obtained from PBMCs.

The CDR3 sequence: CAISASSEQYF. In nucleotides, the CDR3 is TGTGCCATCAGCGCTAGTTCCGAGCAGTACTTC. This chain uses TRBV10-3 with TRBJ2-7, with no clear D. V lost 6 bases and J lost 6, with 9 bases in between. Germline-derived CDR1 and CDR2 are ENHRY and SYGVKD. CDR3 length equals 11 residues.